The 27 T cell receptor beta chains below all came from one sample that was sequenced in a study of T-cell memory formation after mild COVID-19. TCRdb passed the 5' RACE reads through MiXCR, listing each CDR3 protein once. Among a few hundred thousand distinct CDR3 sequences listed, 20% to 25% were seen once. Specimen: PBMCs or a T cell subset sorted from them (not recorded which). All receptors come from a young man who had mild COVID-19 (a few samples of this study predate the infection). Cell type and time point are not known.

V usage is TRBV6-1 and J usage is TRBJ2-5, with TRBD1 identical over 10 bases. Trimming cost V 0 bases and J 5 bases; bases outside gene matches: 3. Germline CDR1 and CDR2: MNHNS and SASEGT. This CDR3 is built from 15 residues. In DNA, the CDR3 is TGTGCCAGCAGTGAAGCGACAGGGGGCGCGGAGACCCAGTACTTC. Encoded protein: CASSEATGGAETQYF.

The rearrangement uses TRBV4-3 and TRBJ2-5; D may be TRBD1 (5 bases). Trimming left V 1 base short and J 4 bases short, with 19 bases between. The CDR3 spans 17 residues. The germline V gene encodes CDR1 LGHNA and CDR2 YSLEER. CDR3 sequence: CASSQGSGRVWGETQYF. The CDR3 DNA follows: TGCGCCAGCAGCCAAGGGTCCGGCAGGGTATGGGGAGAGACCCAGTACTTC.

This chain joins TRBV7-9 and TRBJ1-4; D not resolved. V lost 2 bases and J lost 7, with 14 bases in between. The CDR3 runs to 15 residues. Germline CDR1 is SEHNR and CDR2 is FQNEAQ (reference sequence). CDR3 in amino acids: CASSLYGGEGEKLFF. The CDR3 nucleotides are TGTGCCAGCAGCTTATACGGCGGAGAGGGTGAAAAACTGTTTTTT. The full variable domain, rest sourced from reference TRBV7-9 and TRBJ1-4, is DTGVSQNPRHKITKRGQNVTFRCDPISEHNRLYWYRQTLGQGPEFLTYFQNEAQLEKSRLLSDRFSAERPKGSFSTLEIQRTEQGDSAMYLCASSLYGGEGEKLFFGSGTQLSVL.

The chain couples TRBV6-2 or TRBV6-3 to TRBJ2-7; 7 bases fit TRBD1. CDR1 and CDR2 from the germline V gene are MNHEY and SVGEGT. Losses at the gene ends were 6 bases for V and 6 bases for J; bases not matched to a gene: 5. The CDR3 runs to 12 residues. CDR3 sequence: CASSKDRSEQYF. As DNA, the CDR3 is TGTGCCAGCAGCAAGGACAGGTCCGAGCAGTACTTC.

Only a few counts were recorded for this clonotype. The chain combines TRBV4-1 with TRBJ2-5; TRBD2 aligns across 7 bases. The CDR3 has 18 amino acids. Germline V gene data show CDR1 as MGHRA and CDR2 as YSYEKL. With V trimmed by 1 base and J by 7 bases, 18 bases remained unmatched. In DNA, the CDR3 is TGCGCCAGCAGCCAAGGCCAGCGGGGACCCCTCGCCGGGGGGACCCAGTACTTC. This translates into CASSQGQRGPLAGGTQYF.

This clonotype was counted only a few times. V and J are TRBV5-1 and TRBJ1-6, with no clear D. The CDR3 consists of 13 residues. In germline, CDR1 is SGHRS, CDR2 YFSETQ. Trimming removed 7 bases at V and 7 bases at J, with 12 bases between. CDR3 nucleotides: TGCGCCAGCCGGGCCACTTTAAATTCACCCCTCCACTTT. It codes for CASRATLNSPLHF.

The V call is TRBV7-9, the J call TRBJ1-1; D is ambiguous. The CDR3 runs 13 residues. Germline assignment: CDR1 SEHNR and CDR2 FQNEAQ (reference sequence). Trimming shortened V by 1 base and J by 7 bases, and 10 bases separated the two germline ends. DNA of the CDR3: TGTGCCAGCAGCTTAGAGGCACTCTTTGAAGCTTTCTTT. This codes for CASSLEALFEAFF.

The rearrangement uses TRBV7-3 and TRBJ2-3; TRBD1 aligns across 9 bases. With V trimmed by 5 bases and J by 5 bases, 8 bases remained unmatched. Germline-derived CDR1 and CDR2 are SGHTA and FQGTGA. The CDR3 is 15 residues long. The CDR3 DNA reads TGTGCCAGCAGCGACGGACAGGGGAGGATAGATACGCAGTATTTT. Amino acids: CASSDGQGRIDTQYF.

The chain couples TRBV6-2 or TRBV6-3 to TRBJ2-2; tentative D call: TRBD1 (5 bases). Germline V gives CDR1 MNHEY, CDR2 SVGEGT. The CDR3 covers 13 residues. The ends were cut back, 7 bases at V and 6 bases at J, with 12 bases in the middle. CDR3 residues: CASNSRDAGELFF. Here the CDR3 DNA reads TGTGCCAGCAATAGCAGGGATGCCGGGGAGCTGTTTTTT.

This clonotype was detected many times. This chain joins TRBV7-3 and TRBJ1-1; no clear D. CDR3 size: 13 residues. The V gene's germline CDR1 is SGHTA and CDR2 FQGTGA. Trimming shortened V by 5 bases and J by 5 bases, and 12 bases separated the two germline ends. In DNA form, the CDR3 reads TGTGCCAGCAGCCCCGGCTGGGGTACTGAAGCTTTCTTT. This codes for CASSPGWGTEAFF.

The chain links TRBV5-1 to TRBJ1-5; TRBD1 matches at 7 bases. V shed 4 bases, J shed 7 bases, and the junction held 11 bases outside the gene matches. The germline gives CDR1 SGHRS, CDR2 YFSETQ. CDR3 length: 15 amino acids. The CDR3 protein is CASSQQGRADQPQHF. The CDR3 DNA sequence: TGCGCCAGCAGCCAACAGGGGAGGGCGGACCAGCCCCAGCATTTT.

This chain connects TRBV6-1 to TRBJ2-1; D might be TRBD1 (5 bases). Between the trimmed V and J ends, which lost 2 bases and 1 base, there was a span of 6 bases. In germline, CDR1 is MNHNS, CDR2 SASEGT. CDR3 length: 14 amino acids. CDR3 coding DNA: TGTGCCAGCAGTGAACAGGGTTCCTACAATGAGCAGTTCTTC. Translation: CASSEQGSYNEQFF.

The chain employs TRBV10-3 and TRBJ2-5; TRBD1 is a possible D gene (5 bases). The germline V and J ends were trimmed by 8 bases and 4 bases, with 8 bases remaining between them. The CDR3 spans 11 residues. Germline values: CDR1 ENHRY, CDR2 SYGVKD. For the CDR3, the DNA is TGTGCCATCGGTAGGGGAGAGACCCAGTACTTC. It translates to CAIGRGETQYF.

This clonotype has just a few counts. The chain joins TRBV9 to TRBJ1-6; no reliable D call. CDR3 length: 16 residues. CDR1 and CDR2 from the germline V gene are SGDLS and YYNGEE. V dropped 0 bases and J dropped 2 bases, with 9 bases sitting between them. CDR3 protein: CASSVGRDTYNSPLHF. The CDR3, as DNA: TGTGCCAGCAGCGTAGGGAGGGATACCTATAATTCACCCCTCCACTTT.

The J gene is TRBJ1-6, the V gene TRBV20-1; D perhaps matches TRBD1 (5 bases). CDR3 length: 15 amino acids. Germline V gene lookup returns CDR1 DFQATT and CDR2 SNEGSKA (reference sequence). V was shortened by 0 bases and J by 3 bases, with 9 bases between the two germline ends. CDR3 amino acids: CSARDGTLYNSPLHF. As DNA, the CDR3 is TGCAGTGCTAGAGATGGGACGCTCTATAATTCACCCCTCCACTTT.

As concerns this clonotype: This likely comes from a read error, as the CDR3 has no conserved phenylalanine or tryptophan at its end. No DNA is shown, since the ends of the CDR3 on it are uncertain; the CDR3 is the one TCRdb lists. This chain links TRBV7-2 with TRBJ2-7; the D call of TRBD2 is as the table states it, not checked on the DNA. In germline, CDR1 is SGHTA, CDR2 FQGNSA. The CDR3 length equals 12 residues, ends included. The CDR3 loop reads CASSPNGGSRYL.

This clonotype occurred a few times. CDR3 region: CASSYGPYSPGLAGGQETQYF. The CDR3 DNA is TGTGCCAGCAGTTATGGGCCTTATTCGCCGGGACTAGCGGGGGGACAAGAGACCCAGTACTTC. The J gene is TRBJ2-5, the V gene TRBV6-5; 15 nucleotides agree with TRBD2. With V trimmed by 3 bases and J by 2 bases, 16 bases remained unmatched. CDR1 and CDR2 from the germline V gene are MNHEY and SVGAGI. The CDR3 has 21 amino acids.

This clonotype came up many times. The gene calls are TRBV27 and TRBJ2-3; perhaps TRBD1 as D (6 bases). CDR1 is MNHEY, CDR2 SMNVEV, per germline (reference sequence). The CDR3 sequence is 14 residues long. V lost 6 bases, J lost 4 bases, and 14 bases lay in between. The CDR3 DNA follows: TGTGCCAGCAGCATTGGGGGCGGCGCAGATACGCAGTATTTT. Translation: CASSIGGGADTQYF.

This clonotype was detected only a few times. The CDR3 spells CSVEQGNEQFF. DNA of the CDR3: TGCAGCGTTGAACAGGGGAATGAGCAGTTCTTC. The rearrangement uses TRBV29-1 and TRBJ2-1; TRBD1 might be the D (6 bases). The CDR3 runs to 11 residues. The germline gives CDR1 SQVTM, CDR2 ANQGSEA. V lost 2 bases to trimming and J lost 7 bases, with 6 bases between them.

This chain joins TRBV5-1 and TRBJ2-7; no firm D call. This CDR3 contains 15 residues. Germline V gene data show CDR1 as SGHRS and CDR2 as YFSETQ. V was clipped by 1 base and J by 4 bases, with 15 bases between them. CDR3 sequence (DNA): TGCGCCAGCAGCTTGCTTGATTCCCTAGTGTACGAGCAGTACTTC. This gives the protein CASSLLDSLVYEQYF.

The chain links TRBV5-1 to TRBJ1-1, with TRBD1 matching 7 bases. From germline, CDR1 is SGHRS and CDR2 YFSETQ. CDR3 length: 15 amino acids. The V gene end was trimmed by 0 bases and the J gene end by 0 bases; junction bases not matched to a gene: 2. The CDR3 sequence: CASSLGDSMNTEAFF. CDR3 DNA: TGCGCCAGCAGCTTGGGGGACAGTATGAACACTGAAGCTTTCTTT.

This clonotype has more than one count but fewer than ten. V is TRBV7-9 and J is TRBJ2-3, with a weak D call TRBD2 (6 bases). The CDR3 is 15 residues long. V lost 5 bases, J lost 2 bases, and 14 bases lay in between. CDR1 SEHNR and CDR2 FQNEAQ come from the germline V gene (reference sequence). This chain's CDR3 is CASSVRGLITDTQYF. In DNA, the CDR3 is TGTGCCAGCAGCGTACGGGGACTCATCACAGATACGCAGTATTTT.

This sequence joins TRBV6-5 and TRBJ2-1, with 13 bases lining up with TRBD2. The CDR3 is made up of 15 amino acids. Germline-derived CDR1 and CDR2 are MNHEY and SVGAGI. V shed 6 bases, J shed 9 bases, and the junction held 8 bases outside the gene matches. The CDR3 region has the DNA TGTGCCAGCAGCGAAACTAGCGGGGGGGCTGTTGAGCAGTTCTTC. Encoded protein: CASSETSGGAVEQFF.

This clonotype has a count of ten or more. This rearrangement joins TRBV12-3 or TRBV12-4 to TRBJ1-4; tentatively, D is TRBD1 (5 bases). Trimming took 3 bases from V and 8 from J, leaving 13 bases between them. The CDR3 extends over 14 amino acids. The CDR3 nucleotides are TGTGCCAGCAGTTTGGGCAGGGTACGGGAAAAACTGTTTTTT. This codes for CASSLGRVREKLFF.

The sample holds a few counts of this clonotype. CDR3: CASSQGQGGQPQHF. CDR3 bases: TGCGCCAGCAGCCAAGGACAGGGAGGACAGCCCCAGCATTTT. V is TRBV5-1 and J is TRBJ1-5; 8 bases line up with TRBD1. There are 14 residues in the CDR3. J gave up 7 bases and V 4 bases, and 7 bases lay outside the gene matches. Germline CDR1 is SGHRS and CDR2 is YFSETQ.

Only a few counts were recorded for this clonotype. The V and J genes are TRBV7-3 and TRBJ1-1; TRBD1 might be the D (6 bases). The CDR3 has 18 residues. V was shortened by 2 bases and J by 1 base, with 20 bases between the two germline ends. The germline V gene encodes CDR1 SGHTA and CDR2 FQGTGA. CDR3 region: CASSLEPGTYDRNTEAFF. DNA of the CDR3: TGTGCCAGCAGCTTAGAACCCGGGACATATGATCGGAACACTGAAGCTTTCTTT.

This clonotype was seen only a few times. This rearrangement joins TRBV25-1 to TRBJ1-5, with unresolved D. This CDR3 is 15 amino acids long. Trimming left V 3 bases short and J 6 bases short, with 15 bases between. Per the germline V gene, CDR1 is MGHDK and CDR2 is SYGVNS. CDR3 protein: CASSDSTVESQPQHF. The CDR3 nucleotides read TGTGCCAGCAGTGACTCAACAGTGGAGTCTCAGCCCCAGCATTTT. The full variable domain, in which reference TRBV25-1 and TRBJ1-5 provide the parts outside the CDR3, is EADIYQTPRYLVIGTGKKITLECSQTMGHDKMYWYQQDPGMELHLIHYSYGVNSTEKGDLSSESTVSRIRTEHFPLTLESARPSHTSQYLCASSDSTVESQPQHFGDGTRLSIL.